The TCR beta chain described here comes from a study of shared clonotypes between healthy human individuals (dated by TCRdb to 2020 to 2021). A note on the overall study: A couple of women and a few men aged 18 to 49 years were included in the cohort. For each donor, CD4 naive and CD4 memory were each given three plates, CD8 naive was given two plates, and CD8 memory was given one plate. The study deeply sequenced blood TCR repertoires of five healthy adults to estimate repertoire size and the extent of clonotype sharing between individuals. To increase sequencing depth and limit assay-specific biases, TCR repertoire library preparation and sequencing were carried out by different laboratories using diverse techniques. Each donor's leukapheresis produced roughly between roughly 0.85 and 9 billion PBMCs. Overall results and qualifications from the work: Compared with non-shared clonotypes, clonotypes shared by all four sorted-subset donors had higher generation probabilities. Naive subsets generally had larger estimated clonotype richness than memory subsets. Rarefaction of sorted-subset datasets indicated incomplete sequencing despite the large sequencing depth. Pairwise subsampling led to the expectation that sequencing depth would affect the degree of clonotype sharing among donors. Sampling was restricted to blood, and TCR repertoires in tissues likely differ from the TCR repertoires found in blood. Across four donors, approximately 4.6% of naive CD4, 3% to 3.5% of naive CD8, around 2.5% of memory CD4, and approximately 0.4% of memory CD8 clonotypes were shared. Because the study included only a small number of donors, the genetic and exposure-history diversity represented was limited.

Using the deep immunoSEQ assay, TCR CDR3 regions were amplified from genomic DNA by multiplex PCR. Genomic DNA extracted from each cell subset was distributed evenly over all wells of several immunoSEQ 96-well plates, and each plate served as one replicate. For sorted subsets, about 200 ng genomic DNA, equal to 25,000 to 35,000 T cell genomes, was loaded into each replicate PCR. The purified libraries were quantified using a Qubit 3.0 fluorometer, sized with a Bioanalyzer 2100, and then quantified again using the KAPA Library Quantification kit. Every immunoSEQ 96-well plate was sequenced on a dedicated single-read 150-cycle Illumina NextSeq 550 flow cell. Per the authors' processing: Because the immunoSEQ output included only junctional sequences and no quality scores, the filtering could not be the same as the filtering used for full-length reads. To assign V/J genes and CDR3, sequences were annotated using PyIR, a Python wrapper for IgBLAST v1.9, with IMGT germline references. Reads with weak V/J assignments (E-value above 1e-6), missing CDR3, stop codons, out-of-frame junctions, or ambiguous translated residues were removed. V3J clonotypes were defined as sequences sharing the same inferred V gene, J gene, and CDR3 amino acid sequence. The percentage overlap between two repertoires was calculated by dividing the number of shared unique clonotypes by the size of the smaller repertoire. Three approaches were used to assess repertoire richness: RTK rarefaction, the Chao1 estimator, and Recon v2.1 estimates of unobserved clonotypes. For all TCRbeta clonotypes obtained by the gDNA method from several donors, generation probabilities were computed with OLGA. TCRdb stores this immuneACCESS table with in-frame sequences only. Part of the clones is absent; in the studies checked, under half of the shortfall reflects unresolved V genes, and no reason is known for the rest. The DNA gave D and trimming, while V, J and clone size come from that table. This sample lists fewer than 850,000 clones; about 90% were detected once. The ten largest make up about 33% of the sample.

Healthy HIV-negative adults with no recently reported acute infections or vaccinations were included as donors. Every donor was a Caucasian adult living in Nashville, Tennessee, USA. CD8 memory samples were composed of magnetically selected CD45RO+ cells combined with CCR7-negative CD45RA+ effector memory (TemRA) cells. After blood collection by leukapheresis, PBMCs were isolated using Ficoll-Histopaque density gradient centrifugation and then cryopreserved in the vapor phase of liquid nitrogen. Analytical flow cytometry was used to check the purity and quantity of every magnetically sorted T cell population. Genomic DNA was isolated from each sorted fraction and quantified by UV absorbance on a Nanodrop 2000c. CDR1 is given as MGHRA and CDR2 as YSYEKL, both from the germline V gene. Here V drops 4 bases and J drops 7 bases, and the junction holds 12 bases not matched to any gene. Including cysteine and phenylalanine, the CDR3 has 19 amino acids. CDR3 DNA is the only sequence kept; it has 57 bases, read in frame from the first base.

As concerns this clone: There is no known antigen for this receptor. No base-level quality is on record; no much larger clone is a single base apart.

The sequence was collected from a young man in good health. Some clones in this sample may be carry-over from other donors' samples. The chain is assembled from TRBV4-1 and TRBJ2-2; TRBD2 fits 16 bases in the junction. Sequencing was carried out using memory CD8+ T cells from PBMCs. The sample's cell subset or site label is to be understood as: CD45RO+ cells pooled with CCR7-negative TemRA cells. The nucleotide sequence is given as TGCGCCAGCAGCCGAAACACCGGGACTAGCGGGAGGGAACACGGGGAGCTGTTTTTT. It is translated as CASSRNTGTSGREHGELFF.